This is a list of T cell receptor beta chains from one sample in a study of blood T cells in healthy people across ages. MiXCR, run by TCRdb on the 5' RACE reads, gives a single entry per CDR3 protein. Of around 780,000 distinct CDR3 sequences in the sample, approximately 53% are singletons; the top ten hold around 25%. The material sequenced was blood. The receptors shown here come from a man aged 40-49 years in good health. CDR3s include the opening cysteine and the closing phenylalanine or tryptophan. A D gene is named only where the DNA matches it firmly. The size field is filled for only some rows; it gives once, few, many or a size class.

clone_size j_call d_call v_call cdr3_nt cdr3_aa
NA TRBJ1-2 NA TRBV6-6 TGTGCCAGCAGTTCTCAGGGGCAGGACTATGGCTACACCTTC CASSSQGQDYGYTF
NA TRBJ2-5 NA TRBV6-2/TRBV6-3 TGTGCCAGCAGTTACTCGAGACAGCAAGAGACCCAGTACTTC CASSYSRQQETQYF
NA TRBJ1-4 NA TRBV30 TGTGCCTGGAGCCCGGGGGGTCGGAATGAAAAACTGTTTTTT CAWSPGGRNEKLFF
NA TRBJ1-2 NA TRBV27 TGTGCCAGCAGTCCGAGCGGGACTGTTAACTATGGCTACACCTTC CASSPSGTVNYGYTF
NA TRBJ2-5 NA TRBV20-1 TGCAGTGCTAGAGGATCAGTGGGAGGCCAAGAGACCCAGTACTTC CSARGSVGGQETQYF
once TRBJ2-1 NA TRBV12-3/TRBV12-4 TGTGCCAGCAGGCCTCAGGATTCCTACAATGAGCAGTTCTTC CASRPQDSYNEQFF
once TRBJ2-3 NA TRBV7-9 TGTGCCAGCAGCTTAGGTGGGGACGCTTTTCCAGATACGCAGTATTTT CASSLGGDAFPDTQYF
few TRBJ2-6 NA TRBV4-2 TGTGCCAGCAGCCAAGGAGTTCAGGGTTCAGGGGCCAACGTCCTGACTTTC CASSQGVQGSGANVLTF
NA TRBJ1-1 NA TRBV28 TGTGCCAGCAGTCAGCTCAGGGTGAACACTGAAGCTTTCTTT CASSQLRVNTEAFF
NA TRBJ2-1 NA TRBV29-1 TGCAGCGTGAGTATTAGCGGATCGTACAATGAGCAGTTCTTC CSVSISGSYNEQFF
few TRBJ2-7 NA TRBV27 TGTGCCAGCAGTTTGCAGGGGTTAGGGTCCTACGAGCAGTACTTC CASSLQGLGSYEQYF
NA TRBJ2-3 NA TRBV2 TGTGCCAGCAGTGTGGATATTTCTAGCACAGATACGCAGTATTTT CASSVDISSTDTQYF
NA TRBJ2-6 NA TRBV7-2 TGTGCCAGCAGCTTAGACCCGGGCAGCTCTGGGGCCAACGTCCTGACTTTC CASSLDPGSSGANVLTF
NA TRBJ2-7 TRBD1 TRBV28 TGTGCCAGCGGGGGTCCGGGACAGGGGGCCTACGAGCAGTACTTC CASGGPGQGAYEQYF
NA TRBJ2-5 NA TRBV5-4 TGTGCCAGCAGCTTGGCTTTGACAGCCCTGAGCGAGACCCAGTACTTC CASSLALTALSETQYF
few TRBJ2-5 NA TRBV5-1 TGCGCCAGCAGCTTGGGCAGGGTGGACGAGACCCAGTACTTC CASSLGRVDETQYF
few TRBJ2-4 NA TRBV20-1 TGCAGTGCTAGAGCCGGGACGTCCAAAAACATTCAGTACTTC CSARAGTSKNIQYF